The 9 T cell receptor beta chains listed next were all sequenced from one sample in a study of cytomegalovirus exposure and HLA in healthy donors. This PCR relied on a set of 60 Vbeta primers and 13 Jbeta primers. Sequenced by immunoSEQ multiplex PCR; TCRdb stores in-frame clones only, minus some. Of 85,000 to 130,000 clones in the sample, over 9% are singletons; the top ten hold more than 5%. The sequencing input was PBMCs. The source of these receptors is a man aged 40-49 years in good health and CMV-seropositive.

The sample holds a few counts of this clone. The CDR3 region is CASSMGQFPGELFF. DNA of the CDR3: TGTGCCAGTAGTATGGGGCAGTTCCCCGGGGAGCTGTTTTTT. The chain couples TRBV19 to TRBJ2-2; D might be TRBD1 (5 bases). Trimming took 3 bases from V and 6 from J, leaving 11 bases between them. The germline V gene encodes CDR1 LNHDA and CDR2 SQIVND (reference sequence). The CDR3 loop spans 14 amino acids.

The chain employs TRBV2 and TRBJ1-5; tentative D call: TRBD1 (6 bases). CDR1 and CDR2 (germline): SNHLY, FYNNEI. There are 14 residues in the CDR3. Deletions cut 3 bases from V and 7 bases from J, with 13 bases between. CDR3 protein: CASSEGAEGQPQHF. DNA for the CDR3: TGTGCCAGCAGTGAGGGGGCGGAAGGGCAGCCCCAGCATTTT.

In the case of this clone: This CDR3 is also generated by other DNA sequences in the sample. The chain combines TRBV6-1 with TRBJ1-3, with TRBD1 matching 7 bases. The CDR3 runs 13 residues. V was clipped by 7 bases and J by 4 bases; unmatched bases: 4. From germline, CDR1 is MNHNS and CDR2 SASEGT. The CDR3 sequence is CASTTGHGNTIYF. For the CDR3, the DNA is TGTGCCAGCACGACAGGGCACGGAAACACCATATATTTT.

This clone was recorded a few times. V gene TRBV6-5 combines with J gene TRBJ2-1; D gene unclear. The CDR3 has 13 residues. Trimming shortened V by 2 bases and J by 6 bases, and 8 bases separated the two germline ends. Germline values: CDR1 MNHEY, CDR2 SVGAGI. CDR3 nucleotide sequence: TGTGCCAGCAGTTACGGGCACCCCAATGAGCAGTTCTTC. Translation: CASSYGHPNEQFF.

J is TRBJ2-2 and V is TRBV9; D call uncertain. The germline gives CDR1 SGDLS, CDR2 YYNGEE. This CDR3 spans 13 amino acids. V gave up 3 bases and J gave up 1 base, with 4 bases separating them. CDR3: CASSALNTGELFF. DNA of the CDR3: TGTGCCAGCAGCGCCCTGAACACCGGGGAGCTGTTTTTT.

This sequence joins TRBV11-1 and TRBJ2-7; D is possibly TRBD2 (6 bases). Trimming left V 4 bases short and J 6 bases short, with 22 bases between. The CDR3 contains 16 residues. Germline assignment: CDR1 SGHAT and CDR2 FQDESV (reference sequence). The DNA for the CDR3 is TGTGCCAGCAGCTCTCTGCTGCGTCGGGAGAAAGCCGAGCAGTACTTC. Translating it yields CASSSLLRREKAEQYF.

This clone was counted a few times. The J gene is TRBJ2-7, the V gene TRBV18; the D gene is possibly TRBD1 (5 bases). V lost 3 bases and J 1 base, leaving 10 bases between the germline ends. The germline V gene has CDR1 KGHSH and CDR2 LQKENI. The CDR3 runs 14 residues. CDR3 coding DNA: TGTGCCAGCTCACCTAACGGACAATCCTACGAGCAGTACTTC. This translates into CASSPNGQSYEQYF.

This chain connects TRBV7-2 to TRBJ1-5; possibly TRBD1 for D (6 bases). CDR1 is SGHTA and CDR2 is FQGNSA in the germline V gene. The CDR3 is made up of 16 amino acids. Trimming took 5 bases from V and 6 from J, leaving 20 bases between them. The CDR3 spells CASSPTRPGDGQPQHF. The CDR3 nucleotides read TGTGCCAGCAGCCCAACCCGCCCAGGGGATGGTCAGCCCCAGCATTTT.

Points on this clone: Distinct nucleotide sequences in the sample also encode this CDR3. The chain has TRBV28 and TRBJ1-2, with D possibly being TRBD1 (5 bases). The CDR3 runs 14 residues. Germline V gene sequence: CDR1 MDHEN, CDR2 SYDVKM. The germline V and J ends were trimmed by 2 bases and 2 bases, with 9 bases remaining between them. The CDR3 is CASSLGAGNYGYTF. CDR3 in DNA: TGTGCCAGCAGTTTAGGTGCAGGGAACTATGGCTACACCTTC.